This entry features one TCR beta chain sequence. The germline V and J ends were trimmed by 3 bases and 5 bases, with 14 bases remaining between them. This CDR3 has 15 amino acids. Germline lookup yields CDR1 MRHNA and CDR2 SNTAGT. The source of the sample is a study of cytomegalovirus exposure and HLA in healthy donors. The PCR contained 60 Vbeta and 13 Jbeta primers. The table came from immunoSEQ multiplex PCR; TCRdb's copy has only in-frame clones and leaves some out. This sample yields about 160,000 clones, of which 75% are seen a single time; 2.5% to 3% belongs to the top ten. This sequence joins TRBV6-4 and TRBJ2-1; tentative D call: TRBD1 (5 bases). The TCR originated in a woman in her fifties or sixties in good health and CMV-seropositive. Sequenced sample: PBMCs. CDR3 in amino acids: CASSEGLWGNNEQFF. The CDR3 region has the DNA TGTGCCAGCAGTGAGGGGCTATGGGGCAACAATGAGCAGTTCTTC.